This entry is about one TCR beta chain. These data originate in a study of blood T cell repertoires in COVID-19. CDR1 is MNHEY and CDR2 is SMNVEV in the germline V gene (reference sequence). V lost 6 bases and J lost 8; bases outside the gene matches: 7. This CDR3 is 15 amino acids long. Authors' processing steps: The authors estimated nucleated cell counts from reference gene primer amplification. TCRdb's table, derived via immunoSEQ multiplex PCR, lists solely in-frame clones and lacks some. V and J calls plus clone size are reproduced from that table; the DNA served to infer D and trimming. The table includes fewer than 80,000 clones, around 76% detected once.

This TCR came from a human donor in a cohort sampled during active COVID-19. V is TRBV27 and J is TRBJ2-2, with 12 positions matching TRBD2. The sample comprised peripheral blood. In nucleotides, the CDR3 is TGTGCCAGCAGCTCGCTAGCGGGGGGGGCTGGGGAGCTGTTTTTT. Translation: CASSSLAGGAGELFF.